Below are 3 T cell receptor beta chains sequenced from a single sample in a study of blood T cell repertoires in COVID-19. Repertoires were generated with immunoSEQ multiplex PCR, while TCRdb's copy carries only in-frame clones and drops some. The sample holds about 250,000 clones, approximately 80% seen once. Sequenced sample: peripheral blood. All receptors come from a man older than 75 with acute or convalescent COVID-19.

The CDR3 sequence is CSVGLLGTVGREQYF. Here the CDR3 DNA reads TGCAGCGTTGGCCTACTCGGGACAGTAGGTAGGGAGCAGTACTTC. The V gene is TRBV29-1, the J gene TRBJ2-7; TRBD1 matches 7 bases. This CDR3 region has 15 residues. With V trimmed by 4 bases and J by 7 bases, 16 bases remained unmatched. The germline V gene has CDR1 SQVTM and CDR2 ANQGSEA.

The gene calls are TRBV9 and TRBJ2-1; tentative D call: TRBD2 (6 bases). V lost 6 bases to trimming and J lost 9 bases, with 25 bases between them. Germline assignment: CDR1 SGDLS and CDR2 YYNGEE. The CDR3 extends over 16 amino acids. CDR3 nucleotides: TGTGCCAGCAACGGGTGGGGCGGGGACCCTTATGGTGAGCAGTTCTTC. Translation: CASNGWGGDPYGEQFF.

This clone was picked up a small number of times. The chain employs TRBV19 and TRBJ2-1; 10 bases align to TRBD2. The length of the CDR3 is 14 residues. Germline V gene data show CDR1 as LNHDA and CDR2 as SQIVND (reference sequence). The junction had 6 bases not matched to a gene; V was cut back by 5 bases and J by 8 bases. The CDR3 is CASSASGGGDEQFF. In DNA form, the CDR3 reads TGTGCCAGTAGTGCTAGCGGGGGCGGGGATGAGCAGTTCTTC. Full variable domain (rest looked up from reference TRBV19 and TRBJ2-1): DGGITQSPKYLFRKEGQNVTLSCEQNLNHDAMYWYRQDPGQGLRLIYYSQIVNDFQKGDIAEGYSVSREKKESFPLTVTSAQKNPTAFYLCASSASGGGDEQFFGPGTRLTVL.